A single sample gave rise to the 20 T cell receptor beta chains below, sequenced in a study of cytomegalovirus exposure and HLA in healthy donors. TCRdb's table, derived via immunoSEQ multiplex PCR, lists solely in-frame clones and lacks some. This sample carries some 88,000 clones, 96% of them seen once, and the ten largest clones take 0.6% to 0.95%. Sequencing was carried out using PBMCs. Every receptor here comes from a man between 18 and 35 years old in good health and CMV-seronegative.

CDR3 sequence: CASSFVTSATNEKLFF. The CDR3 DNA is TGCGCCAGCAGCTTCGTAACATCAGCAACTAATGAAAAACTGTTTTTT. The chain couples TRBV5-1 to TRBJ1-4; D remains unclear. Per germline, CDR1 SGHRS and CDR2 YFSETQ. This CDR3 has 16 residues. V was trimmed by 2 bases and J by 0 bases, leaving 11 bases between them. Based on the CDR3 plus reference TRBV5-1 and TRBJ1-4, the full variable domain is KAGVTQTPRYLIKTRGQQVTLSCSPISGHRSVSWYQQTPGQGLQFLFEYFSETQRNKGNFPGRFSGRQFSNSRSEMNVSTLELGDSALYLCASSFVTSATNEKLFFGSGTQLSVL.

The chain employs TRBV18 and TRBJ2-4, with TRBD1 matching 12 bases. Trimming at V came to 4 bases and at J to 6 bases, leaving 4 bases not matched to a gene. The CDR3 extends over 15 amino acids. Germline V gene sequence: CDR1 KGHSH, CDR2 LQKENI. The DNA for the CDR3 is TGTGCCAGCTCACAGGGACAGGGGGCAGGAAACATTCAGTACTTC. It specifies CASSQGQGAGNIQYF. Filled out from reference TRBV18 and TRBJ2-4, the complete variable domain reads NAGVMQNPRHLVRRRGQEARLRCSPMKGHSHVYWYRQLPEEGLKFMVYLQKENIIDESGMPKERFSAEFPKEGPSILRIQQVVRGDSAAYFCASSQGQGAGNIQYFGAGTRLSVL.

J is TRBJ2-2 and V is TRBV4-3, with TRBD2 matching 9 bases. Germline CDR1 LGHNA, CDR2 YSLEER. The CDR3 has 16 amino acids. Trimming at V came to 1 base and at J to 6 bases, leaving 6 bases not matched to a gene. CDR3 residues: CASSQVSGSWAGELFF. The CDR3 coding sequence is TGCGCCAGCAGCCAAGTTAGCGGGAGCTGGGCCGGGGAGCTGTTTTTT.

V gene TRBV6-6 combines with J gene TRBJ2-5; 9 bases are shared with TRBD2. The CDR3 totals 15 residues. Trimming took 4 bases from V and 4 from J; bases not matched to a gene: 7. In germline, CDR1 is MNHNY, CDR2 SVGAGI (reference sequence). For the CDR3, the DNA is TGTGCCAGCAGTTCCGGCGGGAGGGCGGGAGAGACCCAGTACTTC. It specifies CASSSGGRAGETQYF.

The V gene is TRBV7-3, the J gene TRBJ2-1, with 8 bases lining up with TRBD2. Germline V gene sequence: CDR1 SGHTA, CDR2 FQGTGA. This CDR3 is built from 13 residues. V lost 0 bases, J lost 10 bases, and 2 bases stayed unmatched. The CDR3 sequence is CASSLTVAGEQFF. CDR3 sequence (DNA): TGTGCCAGCAGCTTAACGGTAGCGGGGGAGCAGTTCTTC.

This chain uses TRBV4-1 with TRBJ2-1; D not resolved. The germline V gene encodes CDR1 MGHRA and CDR2 YSYEKL. Trimming left V 6 bases short and J 7 bases short, with 10 bases between. This CDR3 is built from 12 residues. The CDR3 protein is CASSRQANEQFF. In nucleotides, the CDR3 is TGCGCCAGCAGTAGACAAGCAAATGAGCAGTTCTTC.

The chain links TRBV5-6 to TRBJ2-2, with D possibly matching TRBD1 (5 bases). This CDR3 is 17 amino acids long. Trimming shortened V by 2 bases and J by 3 bases, and 17 bases separated the two germline ends. The germline V gene encodes CDR1 SGHDT and CDR2 YYEEEE. The CDR3 reads CASSFLKRGADTGELFF. The CDR3 DNA follows: TGTGCCAGCAGCTTCTTAAAAAGGGGCGCTGACACCGGGGAGCTGTTTTTT.

This sequence joins TRBV4-1 and TRBJ1-3; 7 nucleotides match TRBD1. This CDR3 comprises 17 residues. Germline lookup yields CDR1 MGHRA and CDR2 YSYEKL. The V and J ends lost 4 bases and 0 bases, in that order; junction bases with no gene match: 9. The CDR3 coding sequence is TGCGCCAGCAGCCCCACTCGACAGGGCCACTCTGGAAACACCATATATTTT. It codes for CASSPTRQGHSGNTIYF.

This chain links TRBV11-3 with TRBJ2-4; possibly TRBD2 for D (6 bases). V dropped 4 bases and J dropped 8 bases, with 21 bases sitting between them. The CDR3 has 16 residues. Germline V gene data show CDR1 as SGHNT and CDR2 as YENEEA. CDR3 amino acids: CASSSNFLTGEDIQYF. In nucleotides, the CDR3 is TGTGCCAGCAGCTCAAACTTCTTGACGGGAGAGGACATTCAGTACTTC.

The chain has TRBV5-1 and TRBJ2-6, with 9 bases that match TRBD1. Trimming removed 4 bases from V and 0 bases from J; junction bases left unmatched: 8. The CDR3 has 18 amino acids. Germline V CDR1 and CDR2: SGHRS, YFSETQ. For the CDR3, the DNA is TGCGCCAGCAGCACCTCCGGGACAGGGCGCTCTGGGGCCAACGTCCTGACTTTC. This encodes CASSTSGTGRSGANVLTF.

This clone was observed once. This chain joins TRBV5-1 and TRBJ2-1; TRBD2 agrees at 13 bases. CDR1 is SGHRS, CDR2 YFSETQ, per germline. The ends lost 4 bases at V and 4 bases at J; junction bases unmatched: 2. The CDR3 length is 15 residues. In DNA form, the CDR3 reads TGCGCCAGCAGCCCGACTAGCGGGGGGTACAATGAGCAGTTCTTC. This codes for CASSPTSGGYNEQFF.

The V and J genes are TRBV9 and TRBJ1-1; D possibly corresponds to TRBD1 (5 bases). The length of the CDR3 is 15 residues. V lost 3 bases to trimming and J lost 4 bases, with 16 bases between them. CDR1 is SGDLS, CDR2 YYNGEE, per germline. CDR3 coding DNA: TGTGCCAGCAGCGCGGGCAGTTGGCAGGGCACTGAAGCTTTCTTT. Translated, it gives CASSAGSWQGTEAFF. Full variable domain (remainder filled in from reference TRBV9 and TRBJ1-1): DSGVTQTPKHLITATGQRVTLRCSPRSGDLSVYWYQQSLDQGLQFLIQYYNGEERAKGNILERFSAQQFPDLHSELNLSSLELGDSALYFCASSAGSWQGTEAFFGQGTRLTVV.

V gene TRBV2 combines with J gene TRBJ2-1, with 7 bases that match TRBD2. V shed 6 bases, J shed 0 bases, and the junction held 2 bases outside the gene matches. In germline, CDR1 is SNHLY, CDR2 FYNNEI. The CDR3 runs 14 residues. This CDR3 reads CASRGGSSYNEQFF. The CDR3 nucleotides read TGTGCCAGCAGGGGCGGGAGCTCCTACAATGAGCAGTTCTTC.

The chain links TRBV4-1 to TRBJ2-1; 8 positions agree with TRBD2. Per the germline V gene, CDR1 is MGHRA and CDR2 is YSYEKL. CDR3 length: 16 residues. The junction had 7 bases not matched to a gene; V was cut back by 3 bases and J by 3 bases. In DNA, the CDR3 is TGCGCCAGCAGCCAGACCGGGACTAGTGTCTACAATGAGCAGTTCTTC. Translating gives CASSQTGTSVYNEQFF.

CDR3 residues: CASSLGILAGNDSSYEQYF. DNA for the CDR3: TGTGCCAGCAGCTTAGGCATCCTAGCGGGAAACGATAGCTCCTACGAGCAGTACTTC. The chain is built from TRBV13 and TRBJ2-7; 9 bases agree with TRBD2. CDR3 length: 19 residues. With V trimmed by 0 bases and J by 0 bases, 12 bases remained unmatched. Per germline, CDR1 PRHDT and CDR2 FYEKMQ (reference sequence).

V gene TRBV15 combines with J gene TRBJ2-1, with TRBD2 identical over 13 bases. Germline values: CDR1 LNHNV, CDR2 YYDKDF (reference sequence). The CDR3 has 17 amino acids. Trimming took 4 bases from V and 0 from J; bases not matched to a gene: 3. The CDR3 reads CATSTRLAGGSYNEQFF. The CDR3 DNA reads as TGTGCCACCAGCACGAGACTAGCGGGAGGCTCCTACAATGAGCAGTTCTTC.

In this sample, this clone turned up once. The chain combines TRBV30 with TRBJ2-1; tentative D call: TRBD1 (6 bases). With 6 bases removed from V and 6 bases from J, the gap between germline ends came to 15 bases. The length of the CDR3 is 13 residues. CDR1 and CDR2 from the germline V gene are GTSNPN and SVGIG (reference sequence). The CDR3 is CACARGGFNEQFF. The CDR3 DNA is TGTGCCTGCGCCAGGGGTGGCTTCAATGAGCAGTTCTTC.

V usage is TRBV4-2 and J usage is TRBJ2-3; 10 bases agree with TRBD2. Germline values: CDR1 LGHNA, CDR2 YNFKEQ. The trim removed 1 base at V and 2 bases at J, leaving 3 bases unmatched. CDR3 length: 16 amino acids. The DNA of the CDR3 is TGTGCCAGCAGCCAAGGACTAGCGGGCAACACAGATACGCAGTATTTT. Translation: CASSQGLAGNTDTQYF.

The rearrangement uses TRBV11-2 and TRBJ1-1; D might be TRBD1 (6 bases). Germline-derived CDR1 and CDR2 are SGHAT and FQNNGV. V gave up 5 bases and J gave up 4 bases, with 8 bases separating them. The CDR3 covers 12 residues. The CDR3 protein is CASSTQGTEAFF. Here the CDR3 DNA reads TGTGCCAGCAGCACACAGGGCACTGAAGCTTTCTTT.

This chain connects TRBV19 to TRBJ1-1, with D unresolved. V was trimmed by 3 bases and J by 2 bases, leaving 13 bases between them. The CDR3 sequence is 15 residues long. CDR1 is LNHDA, CDR2 SQIVND, per germline (reference sequence). For the CDR3, the DNA is TGTGCCAGTAGTATTCTCGGGGAGGTAAACACTGAAGCTTTCTTT. Residues: CASSILGEVNTEAFF.